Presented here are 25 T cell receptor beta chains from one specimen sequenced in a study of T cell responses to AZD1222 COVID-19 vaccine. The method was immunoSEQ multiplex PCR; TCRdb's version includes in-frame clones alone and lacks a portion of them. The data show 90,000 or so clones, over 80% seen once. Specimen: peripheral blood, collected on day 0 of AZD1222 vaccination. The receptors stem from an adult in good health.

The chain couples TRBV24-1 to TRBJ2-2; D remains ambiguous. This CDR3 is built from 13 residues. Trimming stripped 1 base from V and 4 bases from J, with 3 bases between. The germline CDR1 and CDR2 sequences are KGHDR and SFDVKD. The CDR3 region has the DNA TGTGCCACCAGTGATTTAGTCACCGGGGAGCTGTTTTTT. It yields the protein CATSDLVTGELFF.

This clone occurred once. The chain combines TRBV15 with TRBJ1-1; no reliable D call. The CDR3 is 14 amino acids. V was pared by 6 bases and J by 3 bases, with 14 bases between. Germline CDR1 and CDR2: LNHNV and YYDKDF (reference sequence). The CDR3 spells CATSRGEGDTEAFF. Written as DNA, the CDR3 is TGTGCCACCAGTCGGGGTGAGGGAGACACTGAAGCTTTCTTT.

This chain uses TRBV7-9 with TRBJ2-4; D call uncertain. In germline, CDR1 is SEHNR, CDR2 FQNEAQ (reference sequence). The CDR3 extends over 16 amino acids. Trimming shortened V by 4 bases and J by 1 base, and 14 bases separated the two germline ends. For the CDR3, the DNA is TGTGCCAGCAGCTCCGACGTCCCTGCTGCCAAAAACATTCAGTACTTC. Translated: CASSSDVPAAKNIQYF.

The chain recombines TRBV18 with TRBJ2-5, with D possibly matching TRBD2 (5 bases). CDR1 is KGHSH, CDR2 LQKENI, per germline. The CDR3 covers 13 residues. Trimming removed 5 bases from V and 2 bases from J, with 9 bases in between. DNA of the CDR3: TGTGCCAGCTCAGAGGGCAGGCAAGAGACCCAGTACTTC. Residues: CASSEGRQETQYF. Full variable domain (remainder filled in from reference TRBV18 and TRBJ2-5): NAGVMQNPRHLVRRRGQEARLRCSPMKGHSHVYWYRQLPEEGLKFMVYLQKENIIDESGMPKERFSAEFPKEGPSILRIQQVVRGDSAAYFCASSEGRQETQYFGPGTRLLVL.

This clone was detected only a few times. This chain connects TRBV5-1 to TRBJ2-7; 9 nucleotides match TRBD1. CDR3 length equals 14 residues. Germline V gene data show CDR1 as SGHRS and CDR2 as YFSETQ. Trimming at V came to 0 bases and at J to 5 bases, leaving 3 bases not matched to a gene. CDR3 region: CASSLGTGEDEQYF. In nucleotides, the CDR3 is TGCGCCAGCAGCTTGGGGACAGGGGAGGACGAGCAGTACTTC.

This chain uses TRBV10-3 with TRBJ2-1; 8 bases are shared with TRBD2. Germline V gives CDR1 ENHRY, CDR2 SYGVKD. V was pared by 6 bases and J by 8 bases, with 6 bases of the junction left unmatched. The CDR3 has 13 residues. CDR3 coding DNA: TGTGCCATCAGCCGCCCGGGGGGGGATGAGCAGTTCTTC. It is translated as CAISRPGGDEQFF.

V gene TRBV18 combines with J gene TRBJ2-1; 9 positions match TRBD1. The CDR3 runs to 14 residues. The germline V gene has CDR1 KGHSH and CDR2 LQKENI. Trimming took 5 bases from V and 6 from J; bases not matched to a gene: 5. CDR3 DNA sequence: TGTGCCAGCTCAGGGGGACAGGGACTCAATGAGCAGTTCTTC. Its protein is CASSGGQGLNEQFF. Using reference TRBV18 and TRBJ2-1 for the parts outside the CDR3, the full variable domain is NAGVMQNPRHLVRRRGQEARLRCSPMKGHSHVYWYRQLPEEGLKFMVYLQKENIIDESGMPKERFSAEFPKEGPSILRIQQVVRGDSAAYFCASSGGQGLNEQFFGPGTRLTVL.

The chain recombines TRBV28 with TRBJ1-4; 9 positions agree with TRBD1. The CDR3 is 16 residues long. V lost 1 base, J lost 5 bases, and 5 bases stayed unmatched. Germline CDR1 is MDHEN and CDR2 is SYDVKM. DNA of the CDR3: TGTGCCAGCAGTTTATTACCCGGACAGGGGAATGAAAAACTGTTTTTT. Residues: CASSLLPGQGNEKLFF.

The CDR3 sequence: CASSLNADTEAFF. CDR3 nucleotide sequence: TGTGCCAGCAGTTTAAACGCTGACACTGAAGCTTTCTTT. This chain joins TRBV12-3 or TRBV12-4 and TRBJ1-1; D ambiguous. Trimming pared 2 bases from V and 3 bases from J, leaving 7 bases between. The CDR3 length is 13 residues.

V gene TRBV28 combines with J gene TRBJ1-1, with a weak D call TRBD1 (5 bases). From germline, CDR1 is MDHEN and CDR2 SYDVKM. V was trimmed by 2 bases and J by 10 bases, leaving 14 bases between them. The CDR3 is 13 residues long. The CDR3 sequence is CASSLKGRRGAFF. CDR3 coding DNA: TGTGCCAGCAGTTTAAAAGGGCGTAGGGGAGCTTTCTTT.

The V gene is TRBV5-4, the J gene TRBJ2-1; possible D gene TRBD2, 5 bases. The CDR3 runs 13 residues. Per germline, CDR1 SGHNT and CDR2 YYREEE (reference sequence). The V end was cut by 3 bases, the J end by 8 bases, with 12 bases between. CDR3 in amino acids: CASSSLAIDEQFF. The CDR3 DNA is TGTGCCAGCAGCTCTCTAGCTATCGATGAGCAGTTCTTC.

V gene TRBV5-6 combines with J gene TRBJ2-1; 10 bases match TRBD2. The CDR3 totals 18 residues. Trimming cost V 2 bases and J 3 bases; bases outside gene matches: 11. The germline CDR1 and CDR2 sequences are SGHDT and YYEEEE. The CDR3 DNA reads TGTGCCAGCAGCTTTTCCAGCCTAGCGGGAGTTAGCTACAATGAGCAGTTCTTC. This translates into CASSFSSLAGVSYNEQFF.

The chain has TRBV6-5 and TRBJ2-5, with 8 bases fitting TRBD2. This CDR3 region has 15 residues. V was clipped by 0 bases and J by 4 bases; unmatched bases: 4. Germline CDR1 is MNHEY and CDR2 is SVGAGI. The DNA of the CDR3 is TGTGCCAGCAGTTACTCGACTAGCGTCGGAGAGACCCAGTACTTC. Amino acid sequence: CASSYSTSVGETQYF.

The CDR3 loop is CASSIASGASNQPQHF. DNA of the CDR3: TGTGCCAGTAGTATAGCTTCTGGGGCGAGCAATCAGCCCCAGCATTTT. The chain is built from TRBV19 and TRBJ1-5, with D tentatively TRBD1 (5 bases). The CDR3 is made up of 16 amino acids. Germline assignment: CDR1 LNHDA and CDR2 SQIVND (reference sequence). V was cut by 1 base and J by 1 base, with 11 bases left in between.

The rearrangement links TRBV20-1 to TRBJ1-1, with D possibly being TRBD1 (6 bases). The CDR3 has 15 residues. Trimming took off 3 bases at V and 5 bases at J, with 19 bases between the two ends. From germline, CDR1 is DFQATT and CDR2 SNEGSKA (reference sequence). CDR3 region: CSASPGAGARTEAFF. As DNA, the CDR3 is TGCAGTGCTAGTCCCGGGGCAGGGGCGCGGACTGAAGCTTTCTTT.

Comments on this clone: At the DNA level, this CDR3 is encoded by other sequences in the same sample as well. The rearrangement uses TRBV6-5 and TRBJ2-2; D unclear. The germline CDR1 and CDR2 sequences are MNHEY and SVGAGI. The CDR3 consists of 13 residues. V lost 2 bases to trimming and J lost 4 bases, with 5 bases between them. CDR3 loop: CASSYPGTGELFF. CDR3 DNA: TGTGCCAGCAGTTACCCCGGCACCGGGGAGCTGTTTTTT.

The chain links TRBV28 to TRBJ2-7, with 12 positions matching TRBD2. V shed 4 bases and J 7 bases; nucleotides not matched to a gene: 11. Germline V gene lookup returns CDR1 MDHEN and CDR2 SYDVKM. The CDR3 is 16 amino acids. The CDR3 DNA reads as TGTGCCAGCAGTTCCGGCTCTCTAGCGGGAGGGCGAGAGCAGTACTTC. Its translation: CASSSGSLAGGREQYF. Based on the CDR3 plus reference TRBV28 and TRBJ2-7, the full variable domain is DVKVTQSSRYLVKRTGEKVFLECVQDMDHENMFWYRQDPGLGLRLIYFSYDVKMKEKGDIPEGYSVSREKKERFSLILESASTNQTSMYLCASSSGSLAGGREQYFGPGTRLTVT.

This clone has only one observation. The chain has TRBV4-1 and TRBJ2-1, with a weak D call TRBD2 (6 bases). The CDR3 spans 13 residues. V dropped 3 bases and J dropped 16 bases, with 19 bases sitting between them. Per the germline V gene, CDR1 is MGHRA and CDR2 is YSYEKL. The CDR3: CASSHAARDSPFF. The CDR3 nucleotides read TGCGCCAGCAGCCACGCGGCACGGGACTCCCCCTTCTTC.

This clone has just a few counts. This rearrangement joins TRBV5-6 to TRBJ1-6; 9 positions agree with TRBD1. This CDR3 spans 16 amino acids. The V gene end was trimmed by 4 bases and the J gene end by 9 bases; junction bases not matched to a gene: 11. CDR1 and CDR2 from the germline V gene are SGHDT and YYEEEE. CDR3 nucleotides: TGTGCCAGCAGCCCCGCTAGGGGACAGGGCGCTTCACCCCTCCACTTT. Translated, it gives CASSPARGQGASPLHF.

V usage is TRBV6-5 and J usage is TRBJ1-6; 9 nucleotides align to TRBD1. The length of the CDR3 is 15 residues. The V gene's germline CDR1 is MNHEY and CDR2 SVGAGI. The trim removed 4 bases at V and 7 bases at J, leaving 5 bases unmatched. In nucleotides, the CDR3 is TGTGCCAGCAGTTCGGGGACAGGGCGCAATTCACCCCTCCACTTT. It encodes CASSSGTGRNSPLHF.

The CDR3 protein is CASSLLTNSPLHF. The DNA of the CDR3 is TGTGCCAGCAGCTTGCTAACGAATTCACCCCTCCACTTT. V is TRBV5-5 and J is TRBJ1-6; no firm D call. Germline-derived CDR1 and CDR2 are SGHKS and YYEKEE (reference sequence). V lost 1 base and J lost 7, with 6 bases in between. CDR3 length: 13 residues.

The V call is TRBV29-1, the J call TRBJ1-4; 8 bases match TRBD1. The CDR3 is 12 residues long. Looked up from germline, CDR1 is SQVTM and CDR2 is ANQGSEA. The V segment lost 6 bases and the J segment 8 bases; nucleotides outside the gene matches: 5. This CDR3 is CSVVGTGEKLFF. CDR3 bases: TGCAGCGTCGTAGGGACAGGAGAAAAACTGTTTTTT.

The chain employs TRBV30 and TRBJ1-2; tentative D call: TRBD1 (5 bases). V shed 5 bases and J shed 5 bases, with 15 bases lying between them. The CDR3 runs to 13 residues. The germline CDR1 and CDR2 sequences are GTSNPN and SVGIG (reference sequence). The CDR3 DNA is TGTGCCTGGCCCCACAGGACCGTTTATGGCTACACCTTC. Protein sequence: CAWPHRTVYGYTF.

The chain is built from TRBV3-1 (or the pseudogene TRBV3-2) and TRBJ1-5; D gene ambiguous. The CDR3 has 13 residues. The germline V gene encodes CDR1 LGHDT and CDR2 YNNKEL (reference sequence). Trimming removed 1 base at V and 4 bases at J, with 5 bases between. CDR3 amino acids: CASSQVLNQPQHF. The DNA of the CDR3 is TGTGCCAGCAGCCAAGTTCTTAATCAGCCCCAGCATTTT.

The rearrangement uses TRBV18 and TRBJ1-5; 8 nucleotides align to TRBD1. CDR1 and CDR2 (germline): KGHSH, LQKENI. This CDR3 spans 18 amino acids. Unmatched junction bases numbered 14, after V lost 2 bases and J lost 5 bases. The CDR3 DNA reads TGTGCCAGCTCACCAAGAAGGGGGGACAGGACGACAGATCAGCCCCAGCATTTT. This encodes CASSPRRGDRTTDQPQHF.